The next 22 T cell receptor beta chains were all read from a single sample in a study of T cells in Graves' hyperthyroidism and ophthalmopathy. Authors of the study amplified TCR beta CDR3 regions from RNA transcripts. Researchers ran a first-round RT-PCR on the TCR CDR3 using the HTBI primer set. TCRdb called the multiplex PCR reads again in MiXCR, with one record for every CDR3 protein. Here the sample spans around 600,000 distinct CDR3 sequences, around 13% being singletons. The source material was blood. Source of these receptors: a woman aged 50 to 60 with Graves' ophthalmopathy.

This clonotype was counted a few times. The chain couples TRBV7-3 to TRBJ2-2; 8 bases are shared with TRBD1. There are 16 residues in the CDR3. CDR1 and CDR2 from the germline V gene are SGHTA and FQGTGA. With 3 bases clipped from V and 3 bases from J, the junction kept 6 bases outside the gene matches. The CDR3 sequence is CASSLGTGTHTGELFF. The CDR3 DNA reads TGTGCCAGCAGCTTGGGGACAGGTACCCACACCGGGGAGCTGTTTTTT. Using reference TRBV7-3 and TRBJ2-2 for the parts outside the CDR3, the full variable domain is GAGVSQTPSNKVTEKGKYVELRCDPISGHTALYWYRQSLGQGPEFLIYFQGTGAADDSGLPNDRFFAVRPEGSVSTLKIQRTERGDSAVYLCASSLGTGTHTGELFFGEGSRLTVL.

This clonotype was seen many times. V and J are TRBV4-3 and TRBJ2-1; possibly TRBD2 for D (6 bases). CDR3 size: 17 residues. Trimming left V 0 bases short and J 2 bases short, with 14 bases between. Looked up from germline, CDR1 is LGHNA and CDR2 is YSLEER. The CDR3 spells CASSQDGGGVTYNEQFF. The CDR3 DNA reads TGCGCCAGCAGCCAAGATGGTGGAGGGGTGACCTACAATGAGCAGTTCTTC.

This clonotype was recorded at least ten times. This chain uses TRBV7-9 with TRBJ2-7; the match to TRBD1 covers 7 bases. This CDR3 contains 13 residues. J was trimmed by 6 bases and V by 5 bases; bases with no gene match: 7. The V gene's germline CDR1 is SEHNR and CDR2 FQNEAQ (reference sequence). DNA for the CDR3: TGTGCCAGCAGCCTGGGGCCAGGGGGCGAGCAGTACTTC. It codes for CASSLGPGGEQYF.

The rearrangement joins TRBV6-1 to TRBJ1-6, with D tentatively TRBD1 (6 bases). CDR3 length: 16 residues. Trimming removed 4 bases at V and 7 bases at J, with 17 bases between. Per the germline V gene, CDR1 is MNHNS and CDR2 is SASEGT. CDR3 amino acids: CASSVRPGHNNSPLHF. The CDR3 DNA reads TGTGCCAGCAGTGTGAGGCCGGGACACAACAATTCACCCCTCCACTTT.

This clonotype appeared a few times. The chain combines TRBV19 with TRBJ2-3, with D unresolved. The V gene lost 2 bases and the J gene lost 0 bases, with 12 bases spanning the gap. This CDR3 contains 16 residues. In germline, CDR1 is LNHDA, CDR2 SQIVND (reference sequence). The CDR3 spells CASSIWAATSTDTQYF. The DNA of the CDR3 is TGTGCCAGTAGTATATGGGCGGCCACTAGCACAGATACGCAGTATTTT.

This clonotype was seen a handful of times. V and J are TRBV4-3 and TRBJ2-3; D perhaps matches TRBD1 (5 bases). Between the trimmed V and J ends, which lost 0 bases and 0 bases, there was a span of 13 bases. The CDR3 is made up of 17 amino acids. The V gene's germline CDR1 is LGHNA and CDR2 YSLEER. CDR3 DNA sequence: TGCGCCAGCAGCCAAGATCCAACGACAGCTAGCACAGATACGCAGTATTTT. Translating it yields CASSQDPTTASTDTQYF.

Many counts were recorded for this clonotype. The chain employs TRBV7-3 and TRBJ2-3; D uncertain. Germline V gives CDR1 SGHTA, CDR2 FQGTGA. The CDR3 is 13 amino acids. V lost 3 bases and J 7 bases, leaving 11 bases between the germline ends. DNA of the CDR3: TGTGCCAGCAGCTTCCCCCGGTCGTATACGCAGTATTTT. Protein product: CASSFPRSYTQYF.

This clonotype was picked up many times. The chain employs TRBV28 and TRBJ1-1; unclear D gene. The CDR3 runs 15 residues. The germline V gene has CDR1 MDHEN and CDR2 SYDVKM. Trimming stripped 3 bases from V and 0 bases from J, with 11 bases between. CDR3 DNA sequence: TGTGCCAGCAGTTTTTTATGGAGACTGAACACTGAAGCTTTCTTT. It yields the protein CASSFLWRLNTEAFF. Looking up the rest from reference TRBV28 and TRBJ1-1 gives the full variable domain: DVKVTQSSRYLVKRTGEKVFLECVQDMDHENMFWYRQDPGLGLRLIYFSYDVKMKEKGDIPEGYSVSREKKERFSLILESASTNQTSMYLCASSFLWRLNTEAFFGQGTRLTVV.

This clonotype was observed a few times. The chain joins TRBV5-6 to TRBJ1-3; D unclear. Germline CDR1 reads SGHDT; CDR2 reads YYEEEE. V lost 3 bases and J 0 bases, leaving 10 bases between the germline ends. There are 15 residues in the CDR3. The CDR3, as DNA: TGTGCCAGCAGCTATGGGCTTACCTCTGGAAACACCATATATTTT. Amino acids: CASSYGLTSGNTIYF.

This clonotype has a count of ten or more. The chain is built from TRBV20-1 and TRBJ2-7; D may correspond to TRBD1 or TRBD2 (5 bases each). Trimming cost V 0 bases and J 5 bases, with 14 bases left between them. This CDR3 contains 14 residues. The germline CDR1 and CDR2 sequences are DFQATT and SNEGSKA (reference sequence). The CDR3 nucleotides are TGCAGTGCTAGAGATCTTGGGGCGGGCGACGAGCAGTACTTC. Its translation is CSARDLGAGDEQYF.

This clonotype was counted ten times or more. The chain carries TRBV7-3 and TRBJ2-5; TRBD2 aligns across 8 bases. V gave up 1 base and J gave up 2 bases; unmatched junction bases: 12. The CDR3 has 18 amino acids. CDR1 and CDR2 from the germline V gene are SGHTA and FQGTGA. The CDR3 DNA reads as TGTGCCAGCAGCTTAAACCCCTCGGGGAGCGGGAGACAAGAGACCCAGTACTTC. Amino acid sequence: CASSLNPSGSGRQETQYF.

This clonotype has ten or more counts. The V and J genes are TRBV2 and TRBJ2-7; the D gene is possibly TRBD1 (5 bases). Germline V CDR1 and CDR2: SNHLY, FYNNEI. The CDR3 contains 15 residues. Trimming took off 3 bases at V and 2 bases at J, with 14 bases between the two ends. CDR3 DNA: TGTGCCAGCAGTGACCTGACAGAATTAGCCTACGAGCAGTACTTC. Translating gives CASSDLTELAYEQYF.

This clonotype has a count of ten or more. The chain links TRBV6-1 to TRBJ1-1, with a tentative D call TRBD1 (5 bases). CDR3 size: 17 residues. Germline-derived CDR1 and CDR2 are MNHNS and SASEGT. V was cut by 5 bases and J by 0 bases, with 19 bases left in between. The CDR3 reads CASSPDTPIHMNTEAFF. The CDR3 DNA reads as TGTGCCAGCAGTCCGGACACCCCAATCCACATGAACACTGAAGCTTTCTTT.

This clonotype was seen ten or more times. V and J are TRBV2 and TRBJ1-1; 9 bases agree with TRBD1. V dropped 1 base and J dropped 1; count of bases not matched to a gene: 7. The CDR3 loop spans 17 amino acids. The germline CDR1 and CDR2 sequences are SNHLY and FYNNEI. The CDR3: CASSEVRTGVKNTEAFF. The CDR3 coding sequence is TGTGCCAGCAGTGAAGTCAGGACAGGGGTCAAGAACACTGAAGCTTTCTTT. Looking up the rest from reference TRBV2 and TRBJ1-1 gives the full variable domain: EPEVTQTPSHQVTQMGQEVILRCVPISNHLYFYWYRQILGQKVEFLVSFYNNEISEKSEIFDDQFSVERPDGSNFTLKIRSTKLEDSAMYFCASSEVRTGVKNTEAFFGQGTRLTVV.

This clonotype was recorded many times. The V gene is TRBV11-2, the J gene TRBJ2-7, with D perhaps matching TRBD1 or TRBD2 (5 bases each). The germline V gene has CDR1 SGHAT and CDR2 FQNNGV. The length of the CDR3 is 13 residues. With 5 bases removed from V and 7 bases from J, the gap between germline ends came to 15 bases. This CDR3 is CASSGGDLREQYF. CDR3 nucleotides: TGTGCCAGCAGCGGGGGTGACCTTAGGGAGCAGTACTTC.

Regarding this clonotype: The junction shows a germline mismatch at one end, possibly a read error. The chain uses TRBV6-1 and TRBJ2-2; 10 positions match TRBD2. The CDR3 has 16 residues. Per the germline V gene, CDR1 is MNHNS and CDR2 is SASEGT. The CDR3 DNA is TGTGCCAGCAGTGGGAGCGGGAGGGCGAACACCGGGGGGCTGTTTTTT. It translates to CASSGSGRANTGGLFF.

Worth noting for this clonotype: A much larger clone lies a single base off, so this may be a read error. CDR3 loop: CSARGTLREAGETQYF. As DNA, the CDR3 is TGCAGTGCTAGAGGTACTCTCCGGGAGGCGGGGGAGACCCAGTACTTC. This chain connects TRBV20-1 to TRBJ2-5, with 7 bases that match TRBD2. J lost 5 bases, V lost 1 base, and 13 bases had no gene match. The germline V gene has CDR1 DFQATT and CDR2 SNEGSKA (reference sequence). The CDR3 contains 16 residues.

The sample holds many counts of this clonotype. The chain's CDR3 is CASSPKLAEETQYF. The CDR3 DNA reads TGTGCCAGCAGCCCGAAGCTAGCGGAAGAGACCCAGTACTTC. The chain recombines TRBV3-1 with TRBJ2-5; 7 bases map to TRBD2. The V gene end was trimmed by 4 bases and the J gene end by 3 bases; junction bases not matched to a gene: 5. This CDR3 comprises 14 residues. Germline V gene lookup returns CDR1 LGHDT and CDR2 YNNKEL (reference sequence).

V gene TRBV5-1 combines with J gene TRBJ2-3; D uncertain. V was clipped by 0 bases and J by 2 bases, with 13 bases between them. The CDR3 is made up of 16 amino acids. Germline V gives CDR1 SGHRS, CDR2 YFSETQ. DNA of the CDR3: TGCGCCAGCAGCTTGGGCGAGCGAGAAAACACAGATACGCAGTATTTT. Translation gives CASSLGERENTDTQYF.

V is TRBV5-1 and J is TRBJ2-1; 9 nucleotides match TRBD2. This CDR3 has 16 amino acids. The germline CDR1 and CDR2 sequences are SGHRS and YFSETQ. The ends lost 4 bases at V and 7 bases at J; junction bases unmatched: 12. The CDR3 sequence is CASSADVGLATNEQFF. In DNA, the CDR3 is TGCGCCAGCAGCGCCGACGTAGGACTAGCGACGAATGAGCAGTTCTTC.

Comment on this clonotype: This may be a read error, as it is one base from a much larger clone. This chain joins TRBV27 and TRBJ1-2; D call uncertain. The germline V gene encodes CDR1 MNHEY and CDR2 SMNVEV (reference sequence). The CDR3 sequence is 15 residues long. For the CDR3, the DNA is TGTGCCAGCTGTTTATCTCCGGGCAGCAACTATGGCTACACCTTC. Protein sequence: CASCLSPGSNYGYTF.

This clonotype was counted ten times or more. This chain connects TRBV9 to TRBJ1-5, with 7 positions matching TRBD1. The CDR3 is 18 amino acids. Trimming removed 4 bases from V and 2 bases from J; junction bases left unmatched: 15. The germline V gene encodes CDR1 SGDLS and CDR2 YYNGEE. CDR3 sequence reads: CASSFHHPTGWGNQPQHF. Written as DNA, the CDR3 is TGTGCCAGCAGCTTCCACCACCCGACAGGGTGGGGCAATCAGCCCCAGCATTTT.